This TCR beta chain is from a study of shared clonotypes between healthy human individuals. This clone occurred once. The antigen is not known. The same CDR3 also results from other DNA sequences found in this sample. Study findings and constraints: Large depth notwithstanding, sorted-subset sequencing proved incomplete by rarefaction.

Naive CD8 cells lacked CD45RO, underwent positive selection for CCR7 and left out terminally differentiated effector memory CD45RA+ cells. This CDR3 spans 15 amino acids. Trimming left V 2 bases short and J 0 bases short, with 8 bases between. Germline CDR1 reads MNHEY; CDR2 reads SVGAGI. Generated by immunoSEQ multiplex PCR, the TCRdb table keeps only in-frame clones and is missing some. The data hold around 2,100,000 clones, with about 94% observed a single time. This receptor was taken from a man younger than 35 in good health. The chain has TRBV6-5 and TRBJ1-3, with D perhaps matching TRBD1 (5 bases). Source material: naive CD8+ T cells sorted from blood. CDR3 region: CASSYDSSSGNTIYF. The CDR3 DNA reads TGTGCCAGCAGTTACGACAGTAGCTCTGGAAACACCATATATTTT.